Shown below are 6 T cell receptor beta chains from a single sample sequenced in a study of T cells in Graves' hyperthyroidism and ophthalmopathy. From RNA transcripts, TCR beta CDR3 regions were amplified. First-round RT-PCR with HTBI primers amplified the TCR CDR3 region. From the multiplex PCR reads, TCRdb called clonotypes with MiXCR, one entry per CDR3 protein. The sample lists roughly 700,000 distinct CDR3 sequences, around a third occurring once. Sequenced sample: blood. The receptors stem from a woman between 40 and 50 years old with Graves' hyperthyroidism.

The chain recombines TRBV20-1 with TRBJ2-7, with D unclear. The V end lost 5 bases, the J end lost 4 bases, and 18 bases lay between the germline ends. Germline CDR1 DFQATT, CDR2 SNEGSKA (reference sequence). This CDR3 is built from 14 residues. The CDR3 loop reads CSAYSEEMEYEQYF. For the CDR3, the DNA is TGCAGTGCTTACAGTGAGGAGATGGAATACGAGCAGTACTTC.

On this clonotype: The junction departs from germline at one end; a sequencing error may be responsible. V and J are TRBV10-3 and TRBJ1-2; TRBD1 matches at 10 bases. The CDR3 extends over 17 amino acids. The germline CDR1 and CDR2 sequences are ENHRY and SYGVKD. DNA for the CDR3: TGTGCCAGCAGTTACATCAGGACAGGGGGGTTTGGCTATGGCTACACCTTC. Its translation is CASSYIRTGGFGYGYTF.

The rearrangement links TRBV20-1 to TRBJ1-1, with 10 bases matching TRBD1. Germline assignment: CDR1 DFQATT and CDR2 SNEGSKA (reference sequence). The V segment lost 5 bases and the J segment 5 bases; nucleotides outside the gene matches: 5. The CDR3 consists of 13 residues. CDR3: CSAQRGQGTEAFF. The CDR3 DNA reads as TGCAGTGCTCAAAGGGGACAGGGGACTGAAGCTTTCTTT.

This clonotype appeared many times. The rearrangement joins TRBV2 to TRBJ1-5; D remains ambiguous. The CDR3 is made up of 14 amino acids. Per germline, CDR1 SNHLY and CDR2 FYNNEI. The germline V and J ends were trimmed by 6 bases and 3 bases, with 12 bases remaining between them. CDR3 in DNA: TGTGCCAGCAGCGACCCCCGGGACAATCAGCCCCAGCATTTT. It translates to CASSDPRDNQPQHF.

The chain carries TRBV20-1 and TRBJ2-5; D is possibly TRBD1 (7 bases). The CDR3 spans 15 residues. Germline CDR1 reads DFQATT; CDR2 reads SNEGSKA (reference sequence). Trimming left V 5 bases short and J 3 bases short, with 19 bases between. The CDR3 DNA is TGCAGTGCTGCGTGGGGCTCAGGGGGGAAAGAGACCCAGTACTTC. Translation: CSAAWGSGGKETQYF.

This clonotype was observed once. The chain employs TRBV19 and TRBJ2-2, with a possible D match to TRBD1 (5 bases). The length of the CDR3 is 15 residues. V gave up 5 bases and J gave up 6 bases, with 16 bases separating them. Germline CDR1 and CDR2: LNHDA and SQIVND (reference sequence). CDR3 in amino acids: CASSFGQGLPGELFF. The CDR3 coding sequence is TGTGCCAGTAGTTTCGGACAAGGCCTACCCGGGGAGCTGTTTTTT.